This is a list of T cell receptor beta chains from one sample in a study of blood T cell repertoires in COVID-19. TCRdb's copy holds only in-frame clones and misses some; the assay was immunoSEQ multiplex PCR. The table records 250,000 to 350,000 clones, around 89% of them present only once. Specimen: PBMCs or T cells enriched from blood (not recorded which). The receptor source for this set is a woman aged 18-29 years with acute COVID-19. The CDR3 runs from the conserved cysteine through the conserved F or W. The D gene is left open where the match is weak. Size tells how often a clone was seen (once, few, many) or the class of an expanded clone, and some rows leave it out.

d_call clone_size j_call v_call cdr3_nt cdr3_aa
TRBD1 - TRBJ2-7 TRBV6-4 TGTGCCAGCAGTCCGACAGGGACCCACTACGAGCAGTACTTC CASSPTGTHYEQYF
TRBD2 - TRBJ2-3 TRBV11-2 TGTGCCAGCAGCTTCTCGGCGGGAGTAGTAACAGATACGCAGTATTTT CASSFSAGVVTDTQYF
TRBD1 once TRBJ1-5 TRBV6-5 TGTGCCAGCAGAGCCGGACAGGGGTCAGCCCAGCATTTT CASRAGQGSAQHF
- - TRBJ1-6 TRBV4-1 TGCGCCAGCAGCCAAGCTCGCCTCTCGCGCCTTTCACCCCTCCACTTT CASSQARLSRLSPLHF
- - TRBJ1-1 TRBV2 TGTGCCAGCAGTGAGGGCAGCCTGTCCACTGAAGCTTTCTTT CASSEGSLSTEAFF
- - TRBJ1-6 TRBV6-5 TGTGCCAGCAGCTCAGGGATAGAGAATTCACCCCTCCACTTT CASSSGIENSPLHF
- - TRBJ2-1 TRBV18 TGTGCCAGCTCACCCCCAGGTCAACAGTTCTTC CASSPPGQQFF
TRBD2 - TRBJ2-7 TRBV3-1/TRBV3-2 TGTGCCAGCAGCCGAGCGACTAGCGGCTCCTACGAGCAGTACTTC CASSRATSGSYEQYF
TRBD2 - TRBJ2-1 TRBV4-2 TGTGCCAGCAGCCAAACTAGCGGGGTTTACAATGAGCAGTTCTTC CASSQTSGVYNEQFF
- - TRBJ2-1 TRBV6-6 TGTGCCAGCAGCTCTACCTACAATGAGCAGTTCTTC CASSSTYNEQFF
TRBD2 - TRBJ2-3 TRBV7-9 TGTGCCAGCAGCTTAGGGGGCGGGACTAGCGGCACTACGCAGTATTTT CASSLGGGTSGTTQYF
TRBD2 - TRBJ2-7 TRBV7-8 TGTGCCAGCAGCCCGGGACTAGCCTCCTACGAGCAGTACTTC CASSPGLASYEQYF
- - TRBJ2-3 TRBV19 TGTGCCAGTAGTAACCTAGCGATCCACACAGATACGCAGTATTTT CASSNLAIHTDTQYF
TRBD1 - TRBJ1-2 TRBV10-3 TGTGCCATCAGTGCAAGGGGTGGTGACAGGGATGGCTACACCTTC CAISARGGDRDGYTF
- - TRBJ1-3 TRBV6-5 TGTGCCACCATTACCGACGGGAGCTCTGGAAACACCATATATTTT CATITDGSSGNTIYF
- - TRBJ2-3 TRBV4-1 TGCGCCAGCAGCCAGGGACAGGGGGTGGGACTAGCGAAGGGAGATACGCAGTATTTT CASSQGQGVGLAKGDTQYF
- once TRBJ2-1 TRBV30 TGTGCCTGGAGTGTACAACTAGTAAATACCAATGAGCAGTTCTTC CAWSVQLVNTNEQFF
TRBD1 - TRBJ1-2 TRBV6-1 TGTGCCAGCAGTGAATTCGGACAGGGGGATGTCTATGGCTACACCTTC CASSEFGQGDVYGYTF
- - TRBJ1-4 TRBV7-8 TGTGCCAGCAGCTCCTACAGAGCAACTAATGAAAAACTGTTTTTT CASSSYRATNEKLFF
- - TRBJ1-6 TRBV7-8 TGTGCCAGCAGTCCTCGGGAATCACCCCTCCACTTT CASSPRESPLHF
TRBD2 - TRBJ2-2 TRBV24-1 TGTGCCACCAGTGGGGGACAGTCGGGACTAGCGCTGAACACCGGGGAGCTGTTTTTT CATSGGQSGLALNTGELFF
TRBD1 - TRBJ1-6 TRBV5-3 TGTGCCAGAAGCTTGACCCCCGGGACAGGGGATTCACCCCTCCACTTT CARSLTPGTGDSPLHF
- - TRBJ1-4 TRBV5-1 TGCGCCAGCAGCTTGGCCAGACTTAATGAAAAACTGTTTTTT CASSLARLNEKLFF
TRBD1 - TRBJ1-1 TRBV7-8 TGTGCCAGCAGCAGCTACCGGGACAGCTCGGCTTTCTTT CASSSYRDSSAFF
- few TRBJ1-1 TRBV7-8 TGTGCCAGCAGCTTAGAAGGCGGATTGAACACTGAAGCTTTCTTT CASSLEGGLNTEAFF
TRBD2 - TRBJ2-3 TRBV5-1 TGCGCCAGCAGCCGACTAGCGGGAGGCCGCGGCACAGATACGCAGTATTTT CASSRLAGGRGTDTQYF
TRBD1 - TRBJ2-7 TRBV6-2/TRBV6-3 TGTGCCAGCAGCGCCTCCGGGACAGGCTCCTACGAGCAGTACTTC CASSASGTGSYEQYF
- once TRBJ2-7 TRBV2 TGTGCCAGCTATGACACCCGATCCTACGAGCAGTACTTC CASYDTRSYEQYF
TRBD2 - TRBJ2-2 TRBV7-2 TGTGCCAGCAGCTTAGCTCAGTGGACTAGCGGGAGGGCCGGCACCGGGGAGCTGTTTTTT CASSLAQWTSGRAGTGELFF
TRBD1 - TRBJ1-4 TRBV7-9 TGTGCCAGCAGCTTAGGCCAGGGGGCCTTCCCAGCAACTAATGAAAAACTGTTTTTT CASSLGQGAFPATNEKLFF
TRBD2 few TRBJ2-3 TRBV28 TGTGCCAGCAGTTCCCCGACTAGCGCAGATACGCAGTATTTT CASSSPTSADTQYF
- - TRBJ1-1 TRBV5-1 TGCGCCAGCAGTCAAATGGGCCCTATCGACAGTGAAGCTTTCTTT CASSQMGPIDSEAFF
- once TRBJ1-3 TRBV19 TGTGCCAGTAGTACCGACATAGGCGGAAACACCATATATTTT CASSTDIGGNTIYF
TRBD1 - TRBJ2-1 TRBV6-4 TGTGCCAGCAGTGAAGCCAGGGGGCCGCATCGGGAGCAGTTCTTC CASSEARGPHREQFF
- - TRBJ1-3 TRBV30 TGTGCCTGGAGAGCGAGCTCTGGAAACACCATATATTTT CAWRASSGNTIYF
TRBD2 - TRBJ2-2 TRBV5-1 TGCGCCAGCAGCTTGGATAGTAGCGGGAGGACCGGGGAGCTGTTTTTT CASSLDSSGRTGELFF
TRBD1 - TRBJ1-1 TRBV5-1 TGCGCCAGCAGCTGGAACCGGGACAGGACCAGAGCTTTCTTT CASSWNRDRTRAFF
TRBD1 - TRBJ1-1 TRBV11-2 TGTGCCAGCAGTGAAATAGGGACAGTCACTGAAGCTTTCTTT CASSEIGTVTEAFF
- - TRBJ1-6 TRBV15 TGTGCCACCAGCACACCTTACAGGGATGGTGGTTCACCCCTCCACTTT CATSTPYRDGGSPLHF
TRBD1 - TRBJ1-5 TRBV5-8 TGTGCCAGCAGACGTGACAGGGGACGCCTCAATCAGCCCCAGCATTTT CASRRDRGRLNQPQHF
- - TRBJ2-6 TRBV6-5 TGTGCCAGCAGGGTTTTCGGCTCTGGGGCCAACGTCCTGACTTTC CASRVFGSGANVLTF